This entry describes one T cell receptor beta chain. Under the authors' procedure: Amplifying reference gene primers gave estimates of nucleated cell counts. Profiling relied on immunoSEQ multiplex PCR, and the TCRdb table lists in-frame clones only, not all of them. The V and J calls and clone size are taken from that table; D and trimming were inferred from the DNA. Among 90,000 to 100,000 clones, around 80% were seen once, and the ten largest hold roughly 4%. The CDR3 loop spans 17 amino acids. Germline CDR1 is SGHDT and CDR2 is YYEEEE. After removal of 0 bases from V and 2 bases from J, the junction contained 7 bases not matched to a gene. This entry comes from a study of blood T cell repertoires in COVID-19. On the study more broadly: Some COVID-19 samples were acute and others convalescent; all came from the United States, Italy and Spain. T cells, B-cell-depleted T cells, or PBMCs provided the cDNA or gDNA that served as material.

The chain uses TRBV5-6 and TRBJ1-5; 8 positions agree with TRBD1. Sample: peripheral blood. The clonotype originates from a man between 60 and 75 years old with acute or convalescent COVID-19. The CDR3 sequence: CASSLGLTGAGNQPQHF. The CDR3 region has the DNA TGTGCCAGCAGCTTGGGTTTGACAGGGGCGGGCAATCAGCCCCAGCATTTT.